These 23 T cell receptor beta chains were sequenced from one sample in a study of blood T cells in healthy people across ages. The second PCR ran about 6 to 11 cycles with a sample-barcoded 5' primer and J-beta primers. MiXCR, applied by TCRdb to the 5' RACE reads, yields one record per CDR3 protein. Among 650,000 to 1,000,000 distinct CDR3 sequences, 35% to 40% were seen once, and the ten largest hold under 15%. Sequencing input: blood. The receptors come from a man between 18 and 29 years old in good health.

This clonotype was counted ten times or more. V gene TRBV20-1 combines with J gene TRBJ2-3, with D maybe TRBD2 (6 bases). Trimming removed 1 base at V and 6 bases at J, with 17 bases between. Germline CDR1 reads DFQATT; CDR2 reads SNEGSKA (reference sequence). The CDR3 has 15 amino acids. The CDR3 sequence is CSARVRDFHTDTQYF. The CDR3 bases are TGCAGTGCTAGAGTCCGGGACTTCCATACGGATACGCAGTATTTT.

This chain uses TRBV9 with TRBJ2-6; 8 bases are shared with TRBD1. The CDR3 length is 16 residues. Germline lookup yields CDR1 SGDLS and CDR2 YYNGEE. V lost 3 bases to trimming and J lost 3 bases; unmatched junction nucleotides: 5. The CDR3 nucleotides are TGTGCCAGCAGCGGACAGGGGATGGGTGGGGCCAACGTCCTGACTTTC. Amino acid sequence: CASSGQGMGGANVLTF.

A note on this clonotype: One end of the junction varies from germline; a read error may be responsible. The chain carries TRBV4-1 and TRBJ1-2; D not certain. Germline loops: CDR1 MGHRA, CDR2 YSYEKL. The CDR3 is 14 amino acids. The CDR3 nucleotides are TGCGCCGGCAGCCCCGGTCCGGGCGCGAGAGGCTACACCTTC. This gives the protein CAGSPGPGARGYTF.

In this sample, this clonotype turned up a few times. V is TRBV15 and J is TRBJ1-4; D unclear. Trimming stripped 0 bases from V and 4 bases from J, with 12 bases between. Per germline, CDR1 LNHNV and CDR2 YYDKDF (reference sequence). The CDR3 sequence is 16 residues long. The CDR3 loop reads CATSRDLVAINEKLFF. DNA of the CDR3: TGTGCCACCAGCAGAGATCTGGTAGCAATTAATGAAAAACTGTTTTTT. Using reference TRBV15 and TRBJ1-4 for the parts outside the CDR3, the full variable domain is DAMVIQNPRYQVTQFGKPVTLSCSQTLNHNVMYWYQQKSSQAPKLLFHYYDKDFNNEADTPDNFQSRRPNTSFCFLDIRSPGLGDTAMYLCATSRDLVAINEKLFFGSGTQLSVL.

A remark on this clonotype: A much larger clone sits a single nucleotide away, making a read error possible. V usage is TRBV5-1 and J usage is TRBJ2-1; 11 bases are a match to TRBD2. With V trimmed by 3 bases and J by 2 bases, 4 bases remained unmatched. CDR3 size: 16 residues. Looked up from germline, CDR1 is SGHRS and CDR2 is YFSETQ. CDR3 bases: TGCGCCAGCAGCTCGGTGACTAGCGGGGCCTACAATGAGCAGTTCTTC. Translated: CASSSVTSGAYNEQFF.

The chain joins TRBV16 to TRBJ1-4, with D possibly TRBD1 on 6 matching bases. Germline CDR1 KGHSY, CDR2 FQNENV. The CDR3 sequence is 14 residues long. Trimming took 5 bases from V and 3 from J, leaving 10 bases between them. The chain's CDR3 is CASSIWGPNEKLFF. The DNA for the CDR3 is TGTGCCAGCAGCATCTGGGGGCCTAATGAAAAACTGTTTTTT.

The table lists this clonotype with many counts. The chain employs TRBV10-2 and TRBJ2-7; TRBD1 matches 9 bases. Trimming removed 4 bases from V and 3 bases from J; junction bases left unmatched: 10. The V gene's germline CDR1 is WSHSY and CDR2 SAAADI. There are 16 residues in the CDR3. The DNA of the CDR3 is TGCGCCAGCAGTGGGACTTCTACAGGGGGCTACTACGAGCAGTACTTC. Its translation is CASSGTSTGGYYEQYF.

This clonotype was detected ten times or more. J is TRBJ1-2 and V is TRBV12-3 or TRBV12-4, with TRBD1 matching over 7 bases. This CDR3 has 15 residues. V gave up 6 bases and J gave up 5 bases; unmatched junction bases: 12. CDR3 protein: CASRPPGQSNYGYTF. CDR3 bases: TGTGCCAGCAGACCTCCGGGACAGAGCAATTATGGCTACACCTTC.

There are a few counts of this clonotype. The chain uses TRBV12-3 or TRBV12-4 and TRBJ2-5, with 7 bases that match TRBD1. The CDR3 length is 16 residues. The V and J ends lost 5 bases and 1 base, in that order; junction bases with no gene match: 10. DNA for the CDR3: TGTGCCAGCAGTCCCGGGGACAGACACGTCCAAGAGACCCAGTACTTC. This gives the protein CASSPGDRHVQETQYF.

The chain joins TRBV5-1 to TRBJ1-2; D is uncertain. The V and J ends lost 2 bases and 6 bases respectively, with 17 bases between them. The CDR3 contains 15 residues. Germline V lookup: CDR1 SGHRS, CDR2 YFSETQ. CDR3 sequence reads: CASSFSPTGRNGYTF. In DNA, the CDR3 is TGCGCCAGCAGCTTCTCCCCGACCGGGCGGAATGGCTACACCTTC. Looking up the rest from reference TRBV5-1 and TRBJ1-2 gives the full variable domain: KAGVTQTPRYLIKTRGQQVTLSCSPISGHRSVSWYQQTPGQGLQFLFEYFSETQRNKGNFPGRFSGRQFSNSRSEMNVSTLELGDSALYLCASSFSPTGRNGYTFGSGTRLTVV.

This chain uses TRBV20-1 with TRBJ2-7, with a tentative D call TRBD1 (5 bases). Trimming took off 3 bases at V and 7 bases at J, with 13 bases between the two ends. The CDR3 sequence is 12 residues long. Looked up from germline, CDR1 is DFQATT and CDR2 is SNEGSKA (reference sequence). CDR3 loop: CSASQGGDEQYF. CDR3 in DNA: TGCAGTGCTAGCCAGGGTGGTGATGAGCAGTACTTC.

This clonotype was observed a few times. The chain recombines TRBV6-2 or TRBV6-3 with TRBJ2-3; 12 positions match TRBD2. CDR1 MNHEY and CDR2 SVGEGT come from the germline V gene. Trimming took 4 bases from V and 0 from J; bases not matched to a gene: 5. The CDR3 is 17 residues long. Here the CDR3 DNA reads TGTGCCAGCAGTTCCCCTAGCGGGGGGGCTAGCACAGATACGCAGTATTTT. Amino acids: CASSSPSGGASTDTQYF.

This clonotype was recorded a few times. This chain joins TRBV29-1 and TRBJ1-2; possibly TRBD1 for D (5 bases). Deletions cut 5 bases from V and 7 bases from J, with 14 bases between. The CDR3 extends over 12 amino acids. Germline CDR1 and CDR2: SQVTM and ANQGSEA. The CDR3 is CSVTWDRSGYTF. The CDR3, as DNA: TGCAGCGTTACCTGGGACCGGAGTGGCTACACCTTC.

The J gene is TRBJ2-5, the V gene TRBV11-2; D might be TRBD1 (5 bases). The germline V gene encodes CDR1 SGHAT and CDR2 FQNNGV. There are 15 residues in the CDR3. With 2 bases removed from V and 5 bases from J, the gap between germline ends came to 15 bases. The DNA of the CDR3 is TGTGCCAGCAGCTTACCCGGCACATCAGGGGAGACCCAGTACTTC. Protein: CASSLPGTSGETQYF.

The chain recombines TRBV12-3 or TRBV12-4 with TRBJ2-5, with 7 positions matching TRBD2. V trimming: 8 bases; J trimming: 10 bases; junction bases outside the gene matches: 19. The CDR3 sequence is 15 residues long. The CDR3 DNA follows: TGTGCCAGCTTCACCTCTTCCAGCGGGATGAAGAACCAGTACTTC. It yields the protein CASFTSSSGMKNQYF.

This chain uses TRBV20-1 with TRBJ2-1; D uncertain. The V end lost 6 bases, the J end lost 6 bases, and 18 bases lay between the germline ends. The CDR3 covers 14 residues. Per germline, CDR1 DFQATT and CDR2 SNEGSKA (reference sequence). CDR3 loop: CSALVWVGANEQFF. The DNA of the CDR3 is TGCAGTGCCCTGGTTTGGGTGGGTGCCAATGAGCAGTTCTTC.

The chain is built from TRBV6-2 or TRBV6-3 and TRBJ1-1; D may be TRBD1 (6 bases). Trimming shortened V by 5 bases and J by 4 bases, and 11 bases separated the two germline ends. The CDR3 contains 13 residues. Germline-derived CDR1 and CDR2 are MNHEY and SVGEGT. The CDR3 bases are TGTGCCAGCAGTGACACAGGGAGCACTGAAGCTTTCTTT. This gives the protein CASSDTGSTEAFF.

This clonotype was picked up many times. The V and J genes are TRBV14 and TRBJ2-3; D is undetermined. V was clipped by 3 bases and J by 2 bases, with 0 bases between them. This CDR3 has 11 amino acids. CDR1 and CDR2 (germline): SGHDN, FVKESK. The CDR3 spells CASSHTDTQYF. The CDR3 DNA follows: TGTGCCAGCAGCCACACAGATACGCAGTATTTT.

This clonotype was counted ten times or more. DNA for the CDR3: TGCAGTGCTAGAGATCTTAGGGGGGAAAACATTCAGTACTTC. As protein: CSARDLRGENIQYF. The chain couples TRBV20-1 to TRBJ2-4, with D perhaps being TRBD1 or TRBD2 (6 bases each). CDR1 and CDR2 from the germline V gene are DFQATT and SNEGSKA (reference sequence). Trimming stripped 0 bases from V and 5 bases from J, with 11 bases between. The CDR3 is 14 amino acids.

The CDR3 loop is CASSLKYGSENYGYTF. The CDR3 DNA reads as TGTGCCAGCAGCCTCAAGTACGGCAGCGAGAACTATGGCTACACCTTC. The rearrangement uses TRBV7-2 and TRBJ1-2; D gene uncertain. Germline CDR1 is SGHTA and CDR2 is FQGNSA. The CDR3 is made up of 16 amino acids. Trimming shortened V by 5 bases and J by 2 bases, and 18 bases separated the two germline ends.

This clonotype appeared a few times. V gene TRBV4-3 combines with J gene TRBJ2-1, with 11 positions matching TRBD2. Trimming took 3 bases from V and 5 from J; bases not matched to a gene: 3. There are 15 residues in the CDR3. Germline loops: CDR1 LGHNA, CDR2 YSLEER. The CDR3 nucleotides are TGCGCCAGCAGCCACCCGACTAGCGGGGACAATGAGCAGTTCTTC. Translated, it gives CASSHPTSGDNEQFF.

A few counts support this clonotype. This chain uses TRBV7-9 with TRBJ1-2; no definite D call. The CDR3 is 15 amino acids. Trimming removed 1 base from V and 1 base from J, with 10 bases in between. Germline loops: CDR1 SEHNR, CDR2 FQNEAQ (reference sequence). Here the CDR3 reads CASSLGPAINYGYTF. The CDR3 DNA reads TGTGCCAGCAGCTTAGGCCCTGCCATTAACTATGGCTACACCTTC. Using reference TRBV7-9 and TRBJ1-2 for the parts outside the CDR3, the full variable domain is DTGVSQNPRHKITKRGQNVTFRCDPISEHNRLYWYRQTLGQGPEFLTYFQNEAQLEKSRLLSDRFSAERPKGSFSTLEIQRTEQGDSAMYLCASSLGPAINYGYTFGSGTRLTVV.

There are many counts of this clonotype. This chain links TRBV21-1 with TRBJ2-5; the D call in the table, TRBD1, was not verified against the DNA. TRBV21-1 is a documented pseudogene. The CDR3 length is 14 residues. CDR3 nucleotide sequence: TGTGCCAGCAGGAACGGGGGTTCTCGGGAGACCCAGTACTTC. Translated, it gives CASRNGGSRETQYF.